The clone carrying this T cell receptor (beta chain) has just a few counts. The entry originates in a study of blood T cell repertoires in COVID-19. Study background: Samples came from the United States, Italy and Spain, spanning acute and convalescent COVID-19.

Participant-reported clinical history was the basis for cohort assignment. All recovered Cohort 3 donors got two negative PCRs, got clearance, or saw symptom resolution. The CDR3 is 18 residues long. Only in-frame clones appear in the TCRdb table, and some are missing; sequencing was by immunoSEQ multiplex PCR. The data show 150,000 to 190,000 clones, around four fifths seen once. Material for sequencing was PBMCs or T cells enriched from blood (not recorded which). The origin of this receptor is a man aged 45 to 65 who had recovered from COVID-19. The chain couples TRBV12-2 to TRBJ1-2; TRBD1, the table's D call, lacks a check against the DNA. TRBV12-2 is a pseudogene segment. The CDR3 DNA sequence: TGTGCAAGTCTCTTACTACCCGAGACAGGGGGCATCAACTATGGCTACACCTTC. Translating gives CASLLLPETGGINYGYTF.